The next 11 T cell receptor beta chains were all read from a single sample in a study of T cell repertoires in cytomegalovirus infection (dated by TCRdb to between 2018 and 2021). The sample's treatment or condition, from its label and the paper: in vitro stimulation with specific CMV peptide epitopes to enrich CMV-specific T cells. The sequencing machine was an Illumina HiSeq 1500. TCRdb's own reprocessing of the public reads used fastp at Q25 and MiXCR and kept productive beta chains. Each record represents a unique CDR3 protein, reported with the most common genes and DNA among its rows. In all, the sample holds tens of thousands of distinct CDR3 sequences, and about 20% of those were seen once. The ten largest clones capture around 70% of the sample. Their antigen targets remain unknown. The sample was CD8+ T cells from cultured PBMCs, taken from culture after CMV antigen stimulation. These receptors came from a human donor in good health (CMV status not recorded). Some clones in this sample may be carry-over from other donors' samples.

The chain has TRBV7-3 and TRBJ2-3; D possibly matches TRBD1 or TRBD2 (6 bases each). This CDR3 has 15 residues. Germline CDR1 SGHTA, CDR2 FQGTGA. The V and J ends lost 2 bases and 2 bases respectively, with 11 bases between them. CDR3 protein: CASSLSGAVTDTQYF. As DNA, the CDR3 is TGTGCCAGCAGCTTATCGGGGGCCGTCACAGATACGCAGTATTTT.

This clonotype was seen ten or more times. The V call is TRBV4-1, the J call TRBJ2-5; D call uncertain. Germline CDR1 and CDR2: MGHRA and YSYEKL. This CDR3 region has 18 residues. Between the trimmed V and J ends, which lost 0 bases and 0 bases, there was a span of 17 bases. The CDR3 reads CASSQDWVPDGYQETQYF. The DNA of the CDR3 is TGCGCCAGCAGCCAAGATTGGGTCCCGGACGGCTACCAAGAGACCCAGTACTTC.

This clonotype came up many times. The CDR3 spells CASSLVNPNEQFF. In DNA form, the CDR3 reads TGTGCCAGCAGCTTAGTAAACCCCAATGAGCAGTTCTTC. The chain combines TRBV7-8 with TRBJ2-1; D call uncertain. CDR1 and CDR2 from the germline V gene are SGHVS and FQNEAQ. The CDR3 totals 13 residues. Trimming removed 1 base from V and 6 bases from J, with 7 bases in between.

This clonotype was counted only a few times. This chain links TRBV19 with TRBJ1-2; D gene uncertain. V lost 6 bases, J lost 7 bases, and 6 bases lay in between. The CDR3 is made up of 10 amino acids. Germline CDR1 LNHDA, CDR2 SQIVND (reference sequence). CDR3 bases: TGTGCCAGTAGGCGCGGTGGCTACACCTTC. Residues: CASRRGGYTF.

This rearrangement joins TRBV4-3 to TRBJ1-2; D remains ambiguous. The CDR3 is 15 amino acids. Germline values: CDR1 LGHNA, CDR2 YSLEER. V gave up 0 bases and J gave up 4 bases, with 12 bases separating them. In nucleotides, the CDR3 is TGCGCCAGCAGCCAAGATCCGGGAGGCGGCTATGGCTACACCTTC. It encodes CASSQDPGGGYGYTF.

This chain's CDR3 is CASSQDGGKNSPLHF. The CDR3 DNA follows: TGCGCCAGCAGCCAAGATGGCGGGAAAAATTCACCCCTCCACTTT. This chain uses TRBV4-1 with TRBJ1-6; D call uncertain. V was shortened by 0 bases and J by 7 bases, with 10 bases between the two germline ends. This CDR3 is 15 amino acids long. The germline V gene encodes CDR1 MGHRA and CDR2 YSYEKL.

V is TRBV9 and J is TRBJ1-1; D is possibly TRBD1 (5 bases). The V end lost 3 bases, the J end lost 4 bases, and 10 bases lay between the germline ends. CDR3 length: 13 amino acids. Germline CDR1 SGDLS, CDR2 YYNGEE. The CDR3 DNA follows: TGTGCCAGCAGCGACCGGGACGGCACTGAAGCTTTCTTT. Translated, it gives CASSDRDGTEAFF.

The chain couples TRBV12-3 or TRBV12-4 to TRBJ2-7; 7 bases fit TRBD1. Germline trimming cut 5 bases from V and 7 bases from J; bases unmatched to any gene: 8. The CDR3 length is 13 residues. The CDR3 protein is CASSVGQPWEQYF. DNA for the CDR3: TGTGCCAGCAGTGTGGGACAGCCTTGGGAGCAGTACTTC.

The chain employs TRBV7-6 and TRBJ2-7, with D possibly matching TRBD2 (5 bases). There are 15 residues in the CDR3. Trimming pared 0 bases from V and 5 bases from J, leaving 14 bases between. Germline V gene data show CDR1 as SGHVS and CDR2 as FNYEAQ. DNA for the CDR3: TGTGCCAGCAGCTTAGCTGGATCGGGGAGCGACGAGCAGTACTTC. This codes for CASSLAGSGSDEQYF.

The chain is built from TRBV5-6 and TRBJ2-7; D not resolved. V was pared by 3 bases and J by 4 bases, with 14 bases between. The CDR3 extends over 14 amino acids. The V gene's germline CDR1 is SGHDT and CDR2 YYEEEE. The CDR3 sequence: CASSSRITVYEQYF. The CDR3 DNA reads TGTGCCAGCAGCTCTAGGATCACCGTTTACGAGCAGTACTTC.

The chain has TRBV27 and TRBJ2-3; D possibly corresponds to TRBD2 (5 bases). V lost 1 base, J lost 0 bases, and 5 bases lay in between. CDR3 length: 14 residues. From germline, CDR1 is MNHEY and CDR2 SMNVEV (reference sequence). The CDR3 reads CASSLLASTDTQYF. The DNA of the CDR3 is TGTGCCAGCAGTTTATTAGCGAGCACAGATACGCAGTATTTT.